The T cell receptor (beta chain) under discussion was sequenced for a study of cytomegalovirus exposure and HLA in healthy donors. General study results and limits: Productive rates of about 90% or about 30% were seen for most TCR beta V segments in an earlier analysis. Later, an analysis showed that TCR beta chains associated with HLA were more clonally expanded than others that were equally common. There were three CMV-associated chains whose specificity for CMV antigens was confirmed in vitro.

The PCR employed 60 Vbeta primers together with 13 Jbeta primers. Method: immunoSEQ multiplex PCR; TCRdb's copy keeps in-frame clones and lacks some. Of more than 70,000 clones in the sample, about 70% were seen once. Trimming removed 1 base at V and 0 bases at J, with 10 bases between. Germline-derived CDR1 and CDR2 are GTSNPN and SVGIG (reference sequence). CDR3 size: 15 residues. Of note for this clone: Its antigen is unknown.

The receptor comes from a woman aged 45 to 65 in good health and CMV-seropositive. Sequencing used PBMCs. This chain links TRBV30 with TRBJ1-3; D might be TRBD1 (6 bases). The CDR3 protein is CAWSAGQSSGNTIYF. The CDR3 DNA is TGTGCCTGGAGTGCCGGACAGAGCTCTGGAAACACCATATATTTT.